What follows are 10 T cell receptor beta chains derived from one specimen sequenced in a study of T-cell memory formation after mild COVID-19. Each CDR3 protein gets one entry after TCRdb re-called the 5' RACE reads with MiXCR. The sample yields 45,000 to 65,000 distinct CDR3 sequences, more than 9% seen once. Sequenced: PBMCs or a T cell subset sorted from them (not recorded which). All receptors come from a man aged 18 to 35 who had mild COVID-19 (a few samples of this study predate the infection). Cell type and time point are not known.

This clonotype is labeled medium-sized. V and J are TRBV4-3 and TRBJ2-3, with D possibly being TRBD2 (6 bases). The germline V gene has CDR1 LGHNA and CDR2 YSLEER. This CDR3 is 16 amino acids long. Trimming stripped 2 bases from V and 9 bases from J, with 21 bases between. This CDR3 reads CASSQQVGGTRGTQYF. CDR3 nucleotides: TGCGCCAGCAGCCAACAAGTGGGAGGTACCCGCGGAACGCAGTATTTT.

This clonotype was detected a few times. This sequence joins TRBV20-1 and TRBJ2-1; TRBD2 might be the D (6 bases). The V and J ends lost 4 bases and 10 bases respectively, with 23 bases between them. CDR3 length: 15 amino acids. Germline CDR1 is DFQATT and CDR2 is SNEGSKA (reference sequence). Written as DNA, the CDR3 is TGCAGTGCTATGGGAGGCTTCCCGTTGGATAGGGAGCAGTTCTTC. This sequence encodes CSAMGGFPLDREQFF.

This clonotype was picked up many times. The rearrangement joins TRBV5-1 to TRBJ2-1; D is uncertain. Germline V gene sequence: CDR1 SGHRS, CDR2 YFSETQ. This CDR3 contains 14 residues. V was pared by 0 bases and J by 8 bases, with 12 bases between. CDR3 in DNA: TGCGCCAGCAGCTTGGGTCAGAGTGGGGATGAGCAGTTCTTC. Translating gives CASSLGQSGDEQFF.

This clonotype was seen repeatedly, ten times or more. The chain joins TRBV7-9 to TRBJ2-2; 14 nucleotides agree with TRBD2. V was clipped by 5 bases and J by 7 bases; unmatched bases: 9. Germline V lookup: CDR1 SEHNR, CDR2 FQNEAQ (reference sequence). The CDR3 totals 17 residues. In DNA, the CDR3 is TGTGCCAGCAGCCCCGGACTAGCGGGGGGATTGGACGGGGAGCTGTTTTTT. Its translation: CASSPGLAGGLDGELFF. Complete variable domain (other parts from reference TRBV7-9 and TRBJ2-2): DTGVSQNPRHKITKRGQNVTFRCDPISEHNRLYWYRQTLGQGPEFLTYFQNEAQLEKSRLLSDRFSAERPKGSFSTLEIQRTEQGDSAMYLCASSPGLAGGLDGELFFGEGSRLTVL.

V usage is TRBV5-4 and J usage is TRBJ2-6; possibly TRBD1 for D (5 bases). The germline V gene has CDR1 SGHNT and CDR2 YYREEE (reference sequence). The CDR3 spans 14 residues. Trimming cost V 2 bases and J 3 bases, with 6 bases left between them. The CDR3 nucleotides read TGTGCCAGCAGCTTAGGGGATGGGGCCAACGTCCTGACTTTC. Translating it yields CASSLGDGANVLTF.

This clonotype was counted only a few times. The rearrangement joins TRBV7-2 to TRBJ1-6, with TRBD1 matching 9 bases. V trimming: 5 bases; J trimming: 10 bases; junction bases outside the gene matches: 9. CDR1 and CDR2 from the germline V gene are SGHTA and FQGNSA. The CDR3 has 15 residues. The CDR3 sequence is CASSPGTGRNSPLHF. In DNA form, the CDR3 reads TGTGCCAGCAGCCCGGGGACAGGGAGGAACTCACCCCTCCACTTT.

V and J are TRBV27 and TRBJ1-3; no clear D. V was pared by 6 bases and J by 4 bases, with 13 bases between. CDR1 and CDR2 from the germline V gene are MNHEY and SMNVEV (reference sequence). CDR3 length equals 14 residues. CDR3 in DNA: TGTGCCAGCAGGATAAATGGGGTCGGAAACACCATATATTTT. Protein sequence: CASRINGVGNTIYF.

V and J are TRBV19 and TRBJ2-2; D remains ambiguous. The V gene lost 10 bases and the J gene lost 0 bases, with 12 bases spanning the gap. The CDR3 loop spans 14 amino acids. CDR1 is LNHDA, CDR2 SQIVND, per germline (reference sequence). The CDR3 is CATLGLSNTGELFF. The CDR3, as DNA: TGTGCCACTCTCGGGCTTTCGAACACCGGGGAGCTGTTTTTT.

There are a few counts of this clonotype. The J gene is TRBJ1-2, the V gene TRBV4-3; 9 nucleotides align to TRBD1. CDR3 length: 16 residues. CDR1 LGHNA and CDR2 YSLEER come from the germline V gene. Trimming took 2 bases from V and 0 from J; bases not matched to a gene: 4. The CDR3 nucleotides read TGCGCCAGCAGCCAATCCACAGGGGGCGCTAACTATGGCTACACCTTC. Translated, it gives CASSQSTGGANYGYTF.

This clonotype was detected many times. The chain joins TRBV24-1 to TRBJ2-3; a weak D match, TRBD2 (6 bases). The CDR3 consists of 13 residues. V was pared by 7 bases and J by 4 bases, with 11 bases between. Germline V lookup: CDR1 KGHDR, CDR2 SFDVKD. The CDR3 spells CATRGPGADTQYF. Here the CDR3 DNA reads TGTGCCACCAGGGGACCGGGGGCAGATACGCAGTATTTT.